Below are 21 T cell receptor beta chains sequenced from a single sample in a study of vaccination and CD4 T cells after COVID-19. No cognate antigen is known for these TCRs. CD4+ T cells that had been cultured provided DNA sequenced with the Oncomine TCR Beta short-read assay. TCRdb reprocessed the PCR reads via MiXCR and lists one record per CDR3 protein. The repertoire includes roughly 8,000 distinct CDR3 sequences, 45% to 50% of them detected once, and about 20% sits in the top ten. Described treatment: roughly 11-day PBMC culture with coronavirus spike peptide pools or control peptides (ViraFEST assay). The sequenced material came from CD4+ T cells from blood, cultured in vitro. The source of these receptors is a human donor who had recovered from COVID-19.

This chain's CDR3 is CASRPRGDRGRNEQFF. CDR3 nucleotide sequence: TGTGCCAGCAGACCCCGGGGGGACAGGGGGCGAAATGAGCAGTTCTTC. The chain joins TRBV28 to TRBJ2-1, with TRBD1 matching over 12 bases. Germline assignment: CDR1 MDHEN and CDR2 SYDVKM. Trimming took 6 bases from V and 7 from J; bases not matched to a gene: 10. The CDR3 loop spans 16 amino acids. The entire variable domain, with the rest obtained from reference TRBV28 and TRBJ2-1, is as follows: DVKVTQSSRYLVKRTGEKVFLECVQDMDHENMFWYRQDPGLGLRLIYFSYDVKMKEKGDIPEGYSVSREKKERFSLILESASTNQTSMYLCASRPRGDRGRNEQFFGPGTRLTVL.

The genes are TRBV20-1 and TRBJ2-7, with TRBD2 matching 11 bases. Germline values: CDR1 DFQATT, CDR2 SNEGSKA (reference sequence). The CDR3 is made up of 15 amino acids. J was trimmed by 5 bases and V by 5 bases; bases with no gene match: 11. As DNA, the CDR3 is TGCAGTGCTGGAACTAGCGGGAGCCCCCAAGACGAGCAGTACTTC. It is translated as CSAGTSGSPQDEQYF.

V usage is TRBV14 and J usage is TRBJ2-5; TRBD2 might be the D (5 bases). Trimming cost V 3 bases and J 4 bases, with 18 bases left between them. CDR3 size: 16 residues. The germline gives CDR1 SGHDN, CDR2 FVKESK. CDR3 amino acids: CASSHIVIGVGETQYF. The CDR3 DNA sequence: TGTGCCAGCAGCCATATCGTCATCGGGGTAGGAGAGACCCAGTACTTC.

This clonotype was counted a few times. The chain carries TRBV12-3 or TRBV12-4 and TRBJ1-6; D remains ambiguous. Between the trimmed V and J ends, which lost 6 bases and 0 bases, there was a span of 15 bases. The CDR3 extends over 17 amino acids. CDR3 amino acids: CASSRVSKGSYNSPLHF. The CDR3 DNA reads as TGTGCCAGCAGCCGTGTTTCCAAGGGCTCCTATAATTCACCCCTCCACTTT.

CDR3: CSASNRGRAPYEQYF. CDR3 in DNA: TGCAGTGCTAGTAATCGGGGCAGGGCTCCCTACGAGCAGTACTTC. The chain has TRBV20-1 and TRBJ2-7; D is possibly TRBD1 or TRBD2 (5 bases each). The CDR3 runs 15 residues. Between the trimmed V and J ends, which lost 3 bases and 2 bases, there was a span of 17 bases. Per germline, CDR1 DFQATT and CDR2 SNEGSKA (reference sequence).

This clonotype was detected a few times. V and J are TRBV7-2 and TRBJ1-4; TRBD1 might be the D (5 bases). The CDR3 loop spans 14 amino acids. Germline CDR1 SGHTA, CDR2 FQGNSA. V gave up 5 bases and J gave up 6 bases, with 13 bases separating them. DNA for the CDR3: TGTGCCAGCAGCCGCTCGGGGACGCATGAAAAACTGTTTTTT. It codes for CASSRSGTHEKLFF.

There are a few counts of this clonotype. The chain recombines TRBV5-4 with TRBJ1-1; D gene ambiguous. CDR1 is SGHNT, CDR2 YYREEE, per germline (reference sequence). CDR3 length: 15 residues. Trimming left V 0 bases short and J 1 base short, with 10 bases between. CDR3 loop: CASSLEGRTNTEAFF. The DNA of the CDR3 is TGTGCCAGCAGCTTGGAAGGTAGAACGAACACTGAAGCTTTCTTT.

The chain recombines TRBV4-3 with TRBJ2-1, with D possibly being TRBD2 (6 bases). V lost 0 bases and J 0 bases, leaving 9 bases between the germline ends. Germline-derived CDR1 and CDR2 are LGHNA and YSLEER. The CDR3 totals 16 residues. The CDR3 is CASSQEPGVSYNEQFF. As DNA, the CDR3 is TGCGCCAGCAGCCAAGAACCGGGGGTCTCCTACAATGAGCAGTTCTTC.

The rearrangement links TRBV6-2 or TRBV6-3 to TRBJ1-1, with TRBD1 as a possible D gene (5 bases). Trimming removed 6 bases at V and 3 bases at J, with 20 bases between. The CDR3 runs to 16 residues. The germline gives CDR1 MNHEY, CDR2 SVGEGT. CDR3 sequence (DNA): TGTGCCAGCAGCCACCAGGGCCGGGGAGGGTACACTGAAGCTTTCTTT. Protein sequence: CASSHQGRGGYTEAFF.

The table lists this clonotype with a count of one. The gene calls are TRBV9 and TRBJ1-6; 9 nucleotides agree with TRBD1. CDR3 length: 15 residues. In germline, CDR1 is SGDLS, CDR2 YYNGEE. The J segment lost 7 bases and the V segment lost 3 bases, leaving 5 bases of the junction unmatched. The CDR3 reads CASSARDRENSPLHF. The CDR3 DNA reads TGTGCCAGCAGCGCCCGGGACAGGGAGAATTCACCCCTCCACTTT.

CDR3 in amino acids: CASSYGSGVTEAFF. As DNA, the CDR3 is TGTGCCAGCAGTTACGGTAGTGGAGTCACTGAAGCTTTCTTT. V gene TRBV6-5 combines with J gene TRBJ1-1; the D is unclear. The CDR3 is 14 amino acids. In germline, CDR1 is MNHEY, CDR2 SVGAGI. V gave up 2 bases and J gave up 4 bases, with 11 bases separating them.

The chain carries TRBV12-3 or TRBV12-4 and TRBJ2-3; 7 bases align to TRBD2. The trim removed 0 bases at V and 4 bases at J, leaving 7 bases unmatched. CDR3 length equals 16 residues. The chain's CDR3 is CASSLAGSGVADTQYF. As DNA, the CDR3 is TGTGCCAGCAGTTTAGCGGGGAGCGGGGTCGCAGATACGCAGTATTTT.

This rearrangement joins TRBV7-6 to TRBJ2-2, with a weak D call TRBD2 (6 bases). Germline V gene sequence: CDR1 SGHVS, CDR2 FNYEAQ. This CDR3 has 15 residues. V was shortened by 5 bases and J by 4 bases, with 14 bases between the two germline ends. The CDR3: CASSPLSGGTGELFF. The CDR3 bases are TGTGCCAGCAGCCCTCTTAGCGGCGGCACCGGGGAGCTGTTTTTT.

Only a few counts were recorded for this clonotype. V and J are TRBV25-1 and TRBJ1-2; D is ambiguous. CDR3 length equals 12 residues. Germline CDR1 reads MGHDK; CDR2 reads SYGVNS. The germline V and J ends were trimmed by 5 bases and 5 bases, with 9 bases remaining between them. CDR3 DNA sequence: TGTGCCAGCAGTTTCTCAGGATATGGCTACACCTTC. Translating gives CASSFSGYGYTF.

The chain has TRBV2 and TRBJ2-7; D call uncertain. Per the germline V gene, CDR1 is SNHLY and CDR2 is FYNNEI. The CDR3 consists of 14 residues. The V gene lost 7 bases and the J gene lost 2 bases, with 15 bases spanning the gap. The CDR3 DNA sequence: TGTGCCAGCAAATCTGCCGGGTCTGCCTACGAGCAGTACTTC. Amino acid sequence: CASKSAGSAYEQYF.

This clonotype is large. The gene calls are TRBV6-2 or TRBV6-3 and TRBJ2-4, with 12 bases aligning to TRBD2. V shed 5 bases, J shed 13 bases, and the junction held 6 bases outside the gene matches. The CDR3 has 13 amino acids. Germline CDR1 and CDR2: MNHEY and SVGEGT. The CDR3 DNA sequence: TGTGCCAGCAGTCATCGACTAGCGGGGGAGCAGTACTTC. Translating it yields CASSHRLAGEQYF.

The J gene is TRBJ1-1, the V gene TRBV11-2, with a weak D call TRBD1 (6 bases). CDR1 SGHAT and CDR2 FQNNGV come from the germline V gene. This CDR3 contains 14 residues. The V end was cut by 1 base, the J end by 4 bases, with 10 bases between. This CDR3 reads CASSLVSGATEAFF. The DNA of the CDR3 is TGTGCCAGCAGCTTAGTTTCAGGGGCCACTGAAGCTTTCTTT. The full variable domain, with the rest looked up from reference TRBV11-2 and TRBJ1-1, is EAGVAQSPRYKIIEKRQSVAFWCNPISGHATLYWYQQILGQGPKLLIQFQNNGVVDDSQLPKDRFSAERLKGVDSTLKIQPAKLEDSAVYLCASSLVSGATEAFFGQGTRLTVV.

This chain joins TRBV24-1 and TRBJ2-1; D perhaps matches TRBD2 (5 bases). Per the germline V gene, CDR1 is KGHDR and CDR2 is SFDVKD. This CDR3 contains 17 residues. V was trimmed by 4 bases and J by 8 bases, leaving 23 bases between them. The CDR3 DNA reads as TGTGCCACCAGTGACCCCTCCTCGCGCGGTTCCGGGGATGAGCAGTTCTTC. It is translated as CATSDPSSRGSGDEQFF.

This clonotype has only one observation. This chain joins TRBV6-2 or TRBV6-3 and TRBJ2-7, with D unclear. CDR1 is MNHEY and CDR2 is SVGEGT in the germline V gene. V was pared by 3 bases and J by 0 bases, with 15 bases between. This CDR3 contains 16 residues. The CDR3 nucleotides are TGTGCCAGCAGTTATCGGGTCTCCCCCATCTCCTACGAGCAGTACTTC. Amino acid sequence: CASSYRVSPISYEQYF.

The V call is TRBV6-5, the J call TRBJ1-5, with 7 nucleotides matching TRBD1. V lost 7 bases, J lost 7 bases, and 10 bases stayed unmatched. Germline CDR1 reads MNHEY; CDR2 reads SVGAGI. This CDR3 contains 14 residues. CDR3 protein: CASNYRQGRQPQHF. The CDR3 DNA follows: TGTGCCAGCAATTATAGACAGGGCCGACAGCCCCAGCATTTT.

This clonotype was detected a few times. The chain combines TRBV19 with TRBJ2-4, with 8 positions matching TRBD2. This CDR3 region has 16 residues. J gave up 3 bases and V 2 bases, and 6 bases lay outside the gene matches. Germline CDR1 LNHDA, CDR2 SQIVND (reference sequence). CDR3 protein: CASSISGGLGKNIQYF. DNA for the CDR3: TGTGCCAGTAGTATATCGGGGGGGCTAGGCAAAAACATTCAGTACTTC.